This TCR beta chain was profiled in a study of T cell responses to AZD1222 COVID-19 vaccine. The length of the CDR3 is 19 residues. The repertoire was sequenced with immunoSEQ multiplex PCR; TCRdb's copy has only in-frame clones and lacks some. The data hold 55,000 to 80,000 clones, with roughly 89% observed a single time. V and J are TRBV21-1 and TRBJ2-7; the D call in the table, TRBD1, was not verified against the DNA. TRBV21-1 is described as a pseudogene. The origin of this receptor is an adult in good health. Sequenced here: peripheral blood, sampled on day 0 of AZD1222 vaccination. The DNA for the CDR3 is TGTGCCAGCAGCAAACTTAAGGATTTGGGAACAGGGTCGCCCTACGAGCAGTACTTC. The encoded protein is CASSKLKDLGTGSPYEQYF.